This T cell receptor (beta chain) stems from a study of Ad26.COV2.S vaccination and SARS-CoV-2 variants. Findings and limits, study-wide: In TCR breadth and depth analyses, total T cell responses may have been underestimated. Recipients of either vaccine or placebo displayed similar breadth of non-spike TCRs.

A note on this clone: Its matching antigen is unknown.

The data were produced by immunoSEQ multiplex PCR, yet TCRdb's version contains in-frame clones alone and is incomplete. Found here are about 350,000 clones, roughly 84% of them singletons; the top ten hold roughly 3.1%. Treatment denoted: approximately 18 received Ad26.COV2.S at low or high dose, single or two shots; roughly five received placebo; per-sample allocation not given. Specimen acquisition occurred on day 63 following the initial vaccine or placebo injection. CDR1 is GTSNPN, CDR2 SVGIG, per germline (reference sequence). Trimming removed 5 bases from V and 4 bases from J, with 17 bases in between. This CDR3 contains 14 residues.

Source: peripheral blood, taken in a trial of Ad26.COV2.S vaccine versus placebo. The chain combines TRBV30 with TRBJ1-1; tentatively, D is TRBD1 (5 bases). The source is a person aged 18-65 years who received the Ad26.COV2.S COVID-19 vaccine or a placebo. The chain's CDR3 is CAWGHYAGATEAFF. CDR3 nucleotides: TGTGCCTGGGGACACTATGCCGGGGCCACTGAAGCTTTCTTT.